The T cell receptor beta chain described here comes from a study of human T cells and chemical hapten exposure. Study-level information: On the upper back, patch tests were applied with 0.01% DPC and read at 6 days. Minor pooled library volume differences mainly drove per-sample TCR yield variation.

Only a few counts were recorded for this clonotype. V lost 0 bases and J lost 6, with 13 bases in between. Germline V gives CDR1 SGHDN, CDR2 FVKESK. This CDR3 region has 15 residues. TCRdb reprocessed the RACE reads via MiXCR and lists one record per CDR3 protein. The sample yields 300,000 to 400,000 distinct CDR3 sequences, more than 4.5% seen once. Specified time point: pre-sensitization, week 0. Documented treatment: therapeutic diphenylcyclopropenone sensitization with weekly scalp DPC. Material: whole blood, obtained in connection with sensitization to the hapten diphenylcyclopropenone (DPC). The clonotype was recovered from a woman between 45 and 60 years old with alopecia areata. Some clones in this sample may be carry-over from other donors' samples. The chain employs TRBV14 and TRBJ2-3; no clear D. The CDR3 nucleotides are TGTGCCAGCAGCCAAGATGCCCGATTCGGGGATACGCAGTATTTT. Amino acids: CASSQDARFGDTQYF.